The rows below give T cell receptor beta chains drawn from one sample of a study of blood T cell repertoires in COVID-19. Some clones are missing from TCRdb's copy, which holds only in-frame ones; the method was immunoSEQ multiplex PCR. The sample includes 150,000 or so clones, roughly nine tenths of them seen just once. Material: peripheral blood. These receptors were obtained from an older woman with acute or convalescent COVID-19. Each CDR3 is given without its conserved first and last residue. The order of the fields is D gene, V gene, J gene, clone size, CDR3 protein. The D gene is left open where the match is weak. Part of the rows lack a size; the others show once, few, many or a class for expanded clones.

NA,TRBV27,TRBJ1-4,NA,ASSLGGMNEKLF
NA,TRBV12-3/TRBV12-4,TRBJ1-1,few,ASSAGSTEAF
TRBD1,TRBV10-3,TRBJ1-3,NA,AIRPGQGTAAGNTIY
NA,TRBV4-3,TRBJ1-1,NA,ASSVLWAGKNTEAF
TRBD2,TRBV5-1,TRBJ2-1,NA,ASSLGLAIGEQF
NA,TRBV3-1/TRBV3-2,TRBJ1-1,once,ASCPRPGHEAF
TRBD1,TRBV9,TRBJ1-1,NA,ASSVLHGTGPVEAF
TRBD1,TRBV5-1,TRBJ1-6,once,ASSWGQGAYSPLH
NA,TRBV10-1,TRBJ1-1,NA,ASSEAGGLNTEAF
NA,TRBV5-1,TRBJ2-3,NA,ASSLQGDVGTDTQY
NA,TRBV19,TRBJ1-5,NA,ASSRGNQPQH
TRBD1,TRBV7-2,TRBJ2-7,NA,ASSSPPDRMAYEQY
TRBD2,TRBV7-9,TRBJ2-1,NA,ASSPGLDRQF
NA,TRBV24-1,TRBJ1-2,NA,ATSDPTNYGYT
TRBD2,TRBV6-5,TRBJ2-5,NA,ASRAGGEETQY
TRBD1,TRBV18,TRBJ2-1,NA,ASSRQGSYNEQF
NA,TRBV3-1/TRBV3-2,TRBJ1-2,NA,ASIGGNYGYT
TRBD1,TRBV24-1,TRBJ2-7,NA,ATSGTGPSYEQY
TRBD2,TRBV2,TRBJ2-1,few,ASSEVGLAGRNEQF
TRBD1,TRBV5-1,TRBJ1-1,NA,ASSFQGADTEAF
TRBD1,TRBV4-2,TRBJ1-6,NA,ASSHDRESSPLH
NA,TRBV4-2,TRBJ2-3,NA,ASSQDPRGGSTDTQY
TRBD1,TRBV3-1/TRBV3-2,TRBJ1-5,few,APGTGNGPQH
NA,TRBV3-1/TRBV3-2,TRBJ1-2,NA,ASSGGSGYT
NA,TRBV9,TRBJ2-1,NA,ASSVGGIYNEQF
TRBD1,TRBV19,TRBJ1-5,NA,ASRSDRGSNQPQH
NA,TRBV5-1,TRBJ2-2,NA,ASSLARVGNTGELF
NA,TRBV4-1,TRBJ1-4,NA,ASSQVGFREREKLF
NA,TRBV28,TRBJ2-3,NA,ASSPGGARGY
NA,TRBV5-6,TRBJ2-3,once,ASSFGYTDTQY
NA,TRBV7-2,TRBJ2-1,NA,ASSHPGNEQF
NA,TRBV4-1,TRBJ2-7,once,ASSQVTKPGHAPYEQY
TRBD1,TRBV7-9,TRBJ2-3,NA,ASSRDRYTDTQY
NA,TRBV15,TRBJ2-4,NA,ATSRDRGQGLVPIQY
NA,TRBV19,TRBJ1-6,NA,ASSDSPQTPLH
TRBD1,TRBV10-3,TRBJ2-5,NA,AIAGGFETQY
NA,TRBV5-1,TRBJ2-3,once,ASSSLDITTDTQY
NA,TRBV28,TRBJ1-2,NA,ASSPGNYGYT
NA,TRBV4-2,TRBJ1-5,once,ASSQDSQGPFETPQH
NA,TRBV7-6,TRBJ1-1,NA,ASSLTGRTEAF
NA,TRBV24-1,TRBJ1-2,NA,ATSDSSGSRIYGYT
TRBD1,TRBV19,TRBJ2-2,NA,ASSTPSGTGFSGELF